This T cell receptor (beta chain) stems from a study of early T cells in non-severe SARS-CoV-2 infection. Deletions cut 1 base from V and 1 base from J, with 11 bases between. The CDR3 totals 15 residues. From germline, CDR1 is SGHTA and CDR2 FQGNSA. Using its own MiXCR run on the 5' RACE reads, TCRdb lists one record per CDR3 protein. This table has around 71,000 distinct CDR3 sequences, about 9% appearing once. This clonotype occurred many times. V and J are TRBV7-2 and TRBJ2-7, with D possibly being TRBD1 (6 bases). Sequencing was performed on whole blood, taken at baseline. The receptor comes from an adult who was a healthcare worker with PCR-confirmed SARS-CoV-2 infection or an uninfected control (not recorded which). CDR3 protein: CASSLVLQGSYEQYF. The CDR3 coding sequence is TGTGCCAGCAGCTTAGTATTACAGGGATCCTACGAGCAGTACTTC.